A single sample is the source of the 18 T cell receptor beta chains below, sequenced in a study of blood T cell repertoires in COVID-19. Assay: immunoSEQ multiplex PCR; the TCRdb copy retains only in-frame clones and omits some. The data contain approximately 230,000 clones, 80% to 90% of them singletons. The sample taken for sequencing was peripheral blood. The receptors derive from a young man who had recovered from COVID-19.

The gene calls are TRBV2 and TRBJ2-5, with D possibly matching TRBD2 (7 bases). CDR1 and CDR2 (germline): SNHLY, FYNNEI. The CDR3 spans 15 residues. V gave up 5 bases and J gave up 5 bases, with 18 bases separating them. DNA of the CDR3: TGTGCCAGCAGTACCAGGGGCGGGGGTATCGAGACCCAGTACTTC. Translating gives CASSTRGGGIETQYF.

J is TRBJ2-1 and V is TRBV5-4; D is unresolved. V dropped 1 base and J dropped 6 bases, with 11 bases sitting between them. The CDR3 totals 14 residues. CDR1 is SGHNT and CDR2 is YYREEE in the germline V gene (reference sequence). The DNA for the CDR3 is TGTGCCAGCAGCTTGAGCGCAACTCGCAATGAGCAGTTCTTC. It codes for CASSLSATRNEQFF.

V gene TRBV5-1 combines with J gene TRBJ2-7; D uncertain. CDR1 is SGHRS, CDR2 YFSETQ, per germline. The CDR3 runs to 13 residues. Trimming took 1 base from V and 2 from J, leaving 7 bases between them. The CDR3 nucleotides read TGCGCCAGCAGCTTGAACTCCGCCTACGAGCAGTACTTC. Its translation is CASSLNSAYEQYF.

This clone occurred a few times. This chain links TRBV7-2 with TRBJ1-1; 9 bases are shared with TRBD1. The germline V gene has CDR1 SGHTA and CDR2 FQGNSA. The CDR3 is made up of 14 amino acids. Trimming cost V 4 bases and J 1 base; bases outside gene matches: 1. The CDR3 reads CASSSQGANTEAFF. In DNA, the CDR3 is TGTGCCAGCAGCTCACAGGGGGCGAACACTGAAGCTTTCTTT.

The rearrangement links TRBV6-5 to TRBJ2-3, with D possibly matching TRBD1 (5 bases). Per the germline V gene, CDR1 is MNHEY and CDR2 is SVGAGI. Trimming took off 2 bases at V and 4 bases at J, with 7 bases between the two ends. The CDR3 has 13 residues. The CDR3 loop reads CASSYGAADTQYF. DNA of the CDR3: TGTGCCAGCAGTTACGGGGCGGCAGATACGCAGTATTTT.

The rearrangement uses TRBV6-5 and TRBJ2-2, with TRBD1 as a possible D gene (6 bases). The V gene lost 0 bases and the J gene lost 3 bases, with 8 bases spanning the gap. The CDR3 contains 15 residues. The germline CDR1 and CDR2 sequences are MNHEY and SVGAGI. In nucleotides, the CDR3 is TGTGCCAGCAGTTACTCGAGGGGGTACACCGGGGAGCTGTTTTTT. Amino acid sequence: CASSYSRGYTGELFF.

The J gene is TRBJ1-1, the V gene TRBV3-1 (or the pseudogene TRBV3-2), with 7 bases fitting TRBD1. The J segment lost 4 bases and the V segment lost 3 bases, leaving 8 bases of the junction unmatched. The CDR3 is made up of 15 amino acids. CDR1 LGHDT and CDR2 YNNKEL come from the germline V gene (reference sequence). The CDR3 DNA is TGTGCCAGCAGCCAGGAGGGGGCGCGGGTCACTGAAGCTTTCTTT. Amino acid sequence: CASSQEGARVTEAFF.

This clone was seen just once. The V and J genes are TRBV4-2 and TRBJ2-3; perhaps TRBD1 as D (5 bases). Germline CDR1 LGHNA, CDR2 YNFKEQ. The ends were cut back, 0 bases at V and 0 bases at J, with 7 bases in the middle. The CDR3 totals 15 residues. This CDR3 is CASSQDRASTDTQYF. The CDR3 DNA follows: TGTGCCAGCAGCCAAGACAGGGCTAGCACAGATACGCAGTATTTT.

This chain connects TRBV5-1 to TRBJ1-1; 9 bases are a match to TRBD1. CDR3 length: 15 residues. The germline V gene has CDR1 SGHRS and CDR2 YFSETQ. V dropped 0 bases and J dropped 7; count of bases not matched to a gene: 7. CDR3 sequence reads: CASSLDRGRRGEAFF. As DNA, the CDR3 is TGCGCCAGCAGCTTGGACAGGGGGCGCCGGGGTGAAGCTTTCTTT. Variable domain in full (rest from reference TRBV5-1 and TRBJ1-1): KAGVTQTPRYLIKTRGQQVTLSCSPISGHRSVSWYQQTPGQGLQFLFEYFSETQRNKGNFPGRFSGRQFSNSRSEMNVSTLELGDSALYLCASSLDRGRRGEAFFGQGTRLTVV.

The chain combines TRBV27 with TRBJ1-5; perhaps TRBD1 as D (5 bases). Germline V gene lookup returns CDR1 MNHEY and CDR2 SMNVEV (reference sequence). V was clipped by 0 bases and J by 3 bases, with 9 bases between them. The CDR3 is made up of 15 amino acids. For the CDR3, the DNA is TGTGCCAGCAGTTTATCAGGGGATGACAATCAGCCCCAGCATTTT. This translates into CASSLSGDDNQPQHF.

Of note for this clone: Other DNA sequences in this specimen translate into the identical CDR3. The chain uses TRBV7-9 and TRBJ1-1; D is ambiguous. The CDR3 covers 13 residues. Germline CDR1 and CDR2: SEHNR and FQNEAQ (reference sequence). V lost 1 base and J lost 3, with 6 bases in between. The CDR3 DNA reads TGTGCCAGCAGCTTAGTGGGAGACACTGAAGCTTTCTTT. It is translated as CASSLVGDTEAFF.

This clone was found many times. The chain recombines TRBV18 with TRBJ1-3, with D perhaps matching TRBD1 (5 bases). Germline CDR1 is KGHSH and CDR2 is LQKENI. CDR3 length: 14 amino acids. Trimming removed 3 bases at V and 2 bases at J, with 8 bases between. CDR3 sequence (DNA): TGTGCCAGCTCACCGACAGAGACTGGAAACACCATATATTTT. Translating gives CASSPTETGNTIYF.

This chain links TRBV7-2 with TRBJ2-3; D call uncertain. CDR3 length: 15 amino acids. CDR1 is SGHTA, CDR2 FQGNSA, per germline. V gave up 1 base and J gave up 0 bases, with 8 bases separating them. CDR3 loop: CASSLDPTSTDTQYF. CDR3 sequence (DNA): TGTGCCAGCAGCTTAGACCCTACTAGCACAGATACGCAGTATTTT.

The chain is built from TRBV7-6 and TRBJ1-1, with a tentative D call TRBD1 (5 bases). Deletions cut 1 base from V and 5 bases from J, with 11 bases between. CDR1 SGHVS and CDR2 FNYEAQ come from the germline V gene. The CDR3 covers 14 residues. CDR3 bases: TGTGCCAGCAGCTTAGAAGGGGTCGGGACTGAAGCTTTCTTT. Translation gives CASSLEGVGTEAFF.

This clone was observed a handful of times. The chain uses TRBV18 and TRBJ1-1, with no clear D. Germline CDR1 reads KGHSH; CDR2 reads LQKENI. This CDR3 region has 14 residues. V dropped 0 bases and J dropped 1 base, with 6 bases sitting between them. The CDR3 coding sequence is TGTGCCAGCTCACCACCAGGGAGGAACACTGAAGCTTTCTTT. Its translation is CASSPPGRNTEAFF.

The count of this clone is one. The rearrangement links TRBV7-9 to TRBJ2-7, with D unclear. Trimming left V 2 bases short and J 3 bases short, with 11 bases between. This CDR3 contains 14 residues. CDR1 SEHNR and CDR2 FQNEAQ come from the germline V gene (reference sequence). CDR3 nucleotide sequence: TGTGCCAGCAGCTTAACTATGAGCGACTACGAGCAGTACTTC. It is translated as CASSLTMSDYEQYF.

V gene TRBV19 combines with J gene TRBJ2-5, with a possible D match to TRBD2 (5 bases). The CDR3 consists of 13 residues. The germline gives CDR1 LNHDA, CDR2 SQIVND (reference sequence). V lost 4 bases, J lost 5 bases, and 11 bases lay in between. Here the CDR3 DNA reads TGTGCCAGTAGTAAGAGCGGATCGGAGACCCAGTACTTC. This codes for CASSKSGSETQYF. Full variable domain (outside the CDR3, taken from reference TRBV19 and TRBJ2-5): DGGITQSPKYLFRKEGQNVTLSCEQNLNHDAMYWYRQDPGQGLRLIYYSQIVNDFQKGDIAEGYSVSREKKESFPLTVTSAQKNPTAFYLCASSKSGSETQYFGPGTRLLVL.

This clone appeared a single time. V usage is TRBV7-2 and J usage is TRBJ2-3; TRBD2 is a possible D gene (7 bases). In germline, CDR1 is SGHTA, CDR2 FQGNSA. This CDR3 has 15 residues. The V end lost 5 bases, the J end lost 3 bases, and 15 bases lay between the germline ends. The CDR3 DNA follows: TGTGCCAGCAGCCTTGGGGGGGCCGGGACAGATACGCAGTATTTT. It codes for CASSLGGAGTDTQYF.